The entry below gives a single TCR beta chain sequence along with its context. Its antigen is unidentified. The data were obtained in a study of T-cell memory formation after mild COVID-19. Study-level background: The TCR clusters were mostly specific to one donor. Findings and caveats of the study: Pre-infection memory already had some responding clones, implying cross-reactive memory joined.

TCRdb re-analysed the 5' RACE reads in MiXCR, keeping a single row per CDR3 protein. The repertoire has roughly 260,000 distinct CDR3 sequences, 16% of them found once; the top ten carry approximately 3.5%. Trimming removed 4 bases from V and 6 bases from J, with 16 bases in between. Germline V gene data show CDR1 as SQVTM and CDR2 as ANQGSEA. This CDR3 is 13 amino acids long. This receptor was identified in a man between 18 and 35 years old who had mild COVID-19 (a few samples of this study predate the infection). Cell type and time point are not known. This rearrangement joins TRBV29-1 to TRBJ2-7; tentatively, D is TRBD2 (6 bases). The source material was PBMCs or a T cell subset sorted from them (not recorded which). The CDR3 here is CSVGGAPSGEQYF. CDR3 sequence (DNA): TGCAGCGTTGGCGGGGCCCCCTCCGGCGAGCAGTACTTC.